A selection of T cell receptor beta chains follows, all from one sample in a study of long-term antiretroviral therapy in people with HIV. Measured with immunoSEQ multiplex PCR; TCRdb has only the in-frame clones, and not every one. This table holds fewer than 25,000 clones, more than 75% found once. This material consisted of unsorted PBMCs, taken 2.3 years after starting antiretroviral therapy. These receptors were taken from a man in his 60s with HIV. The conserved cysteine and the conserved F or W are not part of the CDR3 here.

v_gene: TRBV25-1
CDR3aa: ASSERGDEQF

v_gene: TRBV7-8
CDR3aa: ASSRTGESVGYT

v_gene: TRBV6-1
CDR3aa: ASSEAGGDQPQH

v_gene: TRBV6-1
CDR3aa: ASSIALALDTQY

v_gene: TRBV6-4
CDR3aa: ASSEGEGKANEKLF

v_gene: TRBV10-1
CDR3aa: ASRLGLDTEAF

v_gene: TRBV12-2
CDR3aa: ASRLRSTSQPDTQY

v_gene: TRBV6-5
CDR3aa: ASSYGGEASYEQY

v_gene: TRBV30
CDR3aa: AWSSGDEKLF

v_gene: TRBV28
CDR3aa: ASSSPGTGRMYEQY

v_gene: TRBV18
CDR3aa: ASSPESRGSGPDTEAF

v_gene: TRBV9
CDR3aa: ASSVPQGFGDTQY

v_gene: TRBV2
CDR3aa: ASSAPRSSGLAYNEQF

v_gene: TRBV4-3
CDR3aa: ASSQEDGYNEQF

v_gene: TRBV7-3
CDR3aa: ASSSGTSGRSVNEQF

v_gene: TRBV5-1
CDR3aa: ASSLGPIPYTGELF

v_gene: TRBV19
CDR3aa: ASKGDLNTGELF

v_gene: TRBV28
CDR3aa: ASSLIGTAYSNQPQH

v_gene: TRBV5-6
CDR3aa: ASSLPPPDQDYEQY

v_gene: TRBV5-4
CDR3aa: ASSPAPPSGMYNEQF

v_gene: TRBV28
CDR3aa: ASSSGGQLYEQY

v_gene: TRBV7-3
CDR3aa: ASSETGGTDTQY

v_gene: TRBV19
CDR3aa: ASSQVWGAYEQY

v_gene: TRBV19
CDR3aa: ASSPRQGRHQETQY

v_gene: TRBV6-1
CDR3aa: ASSEVGQPQH

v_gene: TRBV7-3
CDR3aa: ASSLLANQAEAF

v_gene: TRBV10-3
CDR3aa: AISETLDTQPQH

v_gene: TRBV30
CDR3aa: AWSPMGQGAYEQY

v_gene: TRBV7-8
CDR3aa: ASSLASGSGGSQNIQY

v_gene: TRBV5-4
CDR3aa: ASSPGLAGNNEQF

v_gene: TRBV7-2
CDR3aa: ASSLDGTYSYEQY

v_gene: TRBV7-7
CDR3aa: ASSPTGAGEKLF

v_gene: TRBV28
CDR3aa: ASKGGIGELF

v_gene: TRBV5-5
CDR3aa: ASSFPGFQETQY

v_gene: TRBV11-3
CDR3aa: ASSLTGGVDEQF

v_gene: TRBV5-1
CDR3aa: ASSSATPNYGYT

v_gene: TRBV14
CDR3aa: ASSQVATLNTGELF

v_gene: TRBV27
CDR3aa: ASSFRTPRTDTQY

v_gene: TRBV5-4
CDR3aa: ASSPREGEIYNEQF

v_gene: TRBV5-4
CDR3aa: ASSLPGVVAGGDTDTQY

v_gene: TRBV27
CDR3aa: ASSIGTQGSYEQY

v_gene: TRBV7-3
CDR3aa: ASSQAGLADSYNEQF

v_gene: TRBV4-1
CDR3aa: ASSQDFASGRAHTGELF

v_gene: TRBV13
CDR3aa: ASSPLLGGDYGYT

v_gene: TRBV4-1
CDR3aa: ASSAPIGTDTQY

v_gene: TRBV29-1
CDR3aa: SVASGDQTQY

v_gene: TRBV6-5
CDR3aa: ASRTYRSTDTQY

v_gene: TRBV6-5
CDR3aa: ASIGGGAGTGELF

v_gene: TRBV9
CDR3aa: ASSASSGVNYEQY

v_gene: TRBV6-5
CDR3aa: ASSYSSYTDTQY

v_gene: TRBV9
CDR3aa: ASSDGQGRAGELF